These 29 T cell receptor beta chains came from one sample sequenced in a study of shared clonotypes between healthy human individuals. Sequencing used immunoSEQ multiplex PCR; TCRdb keeps in-frame clones, though not all of them. Among about 120,000 clones listed, more than 65% were seen once. The specimen sequenced was memory CD8+ T cells sorted from blood. Indicated subset: CD45RO+ cells pooled with CCR7-negative TemRA cells. The origin of the receptors is a woman aged 25 to 45 in good health.

This clone was counted a single time. The chain recombines TRBV7-9 with TRBJ2-3, with a tentative D call TRBD2 (5 bases). The CDR3 runs to 19 residues. V lost 0 bases and J lost 1, with 20 bases in between. Germline V lookup: CDR1 SEHNR, CDR2 FQNEAQ (reference sequence). The CDR3 bases are TGTGCCAGCAGCTTAGCGGCCGGGTCTAGCCCCGGTGGCACAGATACGCAGTATTTT. This gives the protein CASSLAAGSSPGGTDTQYF. Full variable domain (outside the CDR3, taken from reference TRBV7-9 and TRBJ2-3): DTGVSQNPRHKITKRGQNVTFRCDPISEHNRLYWYRQTLGQGPEFLTYFQNEAQLEKSRLLSDRFSAERPKGSFSTLEIQRTEQGDSAMYLCASSLAAGSSPGGTDTQYFGPGTRLTVL.

V is TRBV18 and J is TRBJ2-7; 12 nucleotides align to TRBD1. Germline trimming cut 4 bases from V and 4 bases from J; bases unmatched to any gene: 8. This CDR3 has 16 amino acids. CDR1 is KGHSH, CDR2 LQKENI, per germline. CDR3 in DNA: TGTGCCAGCTCACTTACCGGGACAGGGGGCGGTTACGAGCAGTACTTC. Residues: CASSLTGTGGGYEQYF.

The chain couples TRBV28 to TRBJ1-1; D not certain. The V and J ends lost 3 bases and 4 bases respectively, with 9 bases between them. Germline V lookup: CDR1 MDHEN, CDR2 SYDVKM. There are 13 residues in the CDR3. The chain's CDR3 is CASSFQRSTEAFF. Here the CDR3 DNA reads TGTGCCAGCAGTTTTCAACGGAGCACTGAAGCTTTCTTT. The full variable domain, its missing parts supplied by reference TRBV28 and TRBJ1-1, is DVKVTQSSRYLVKRTGEKVFLECVQDMDHENMFWYRQDPGLGLRLIYFSYDVKMKEKGDIPEGYSVSREKKERFSLILESASTNQTSMYLCASSFQRSTEAFFGQGTRLTVV.

The genes are TRBV6-5 and TRBJ1-2; tentative D call: TRBD1 (5 bases). Per germline, CDR1 MNHEY and CDR2 SVGAGI. Trimming removed 0 bases from V and 6 bases from J, with 17 bases in between. The CDR3 covers 16 residues. CDR3 coding DNA: TGTGCCAGCAGTTACTCATCAGGGAATTTGGGGAATGGCTACACCTTC. As protein: CASSYSSGNLGNGYTF.

This clone has only a few counts. The chain has TRBV10-3 and TRBJ1-2; 7 bases agree with TRBD1. After removal of 6 bases from V and 5 bases from J, the junction contained 15 bases not matched to a gene. The CDR3 length is 16 residues. Per germline, CDR1 ENHRY and CDR2 SYGVKD. The CDR3 protein is CAIRHLTGPHLYGYTF. CDR3 nucleotide sequence: TGTGCCATCAGACACCTGACAGGGCCCCACCTTTATGGCTACACCTTC.

This clone was seen more than once but under ten times. The CDR3 DNA reads TGCAGCGTTGGGGCGGGAGAAAATGAGCAGTTCTTC. Its translation: CSVGAGENEQFF. The V gene is TRBV29-1, the J gene TRBJ2-1, with 7 bases aligning to TRBD2. The CDR3 length is 12 residues. CDR1 SQVTM and CDR2 ANQGSEA come from the germline V gene. Germline trimming cut 4 bases from V and 7 bases from J; bases unmatched to any gene: 4.

V and J are TRBV28 and TRBJ1-4; maybe TRBD1 (6 bases). The CDR3 covers 14 residues. The germline gives CDR1 MDHEN, CDR2 SYDVKM. V dropped 7 bases and J dropped 5 bases, with 14 bases sitting between them. CDR3 coding DNA: TGTGCCAGCAAACTGACAGGCCAAAATGAAAAACTGTTTTTT. Amino acid sequence: CASKLTGQNEKLFF.

V is TRBV7-2 and J is TRBJ2-1; 9 bases align to TRBD2. V was pared by 1 base and J by 0 bases, with 7 bases of the junction left unmatched. The CDR3 covers 18 residues. CDR1 is SGHTA and CDR2 is FQGNSA in the germline V gene. The CDR3 here is CASSLVLLAGPSYNEQFF. The CDR3, as DNA: TGTGCCAGCAGCTTAGTTTTGCTAGCGGGGCCCTCCTACAATGAGCAGTTCTTC. Complete variable domain (other parts from reference TRBV7-2 and TRBJ2-1): GAGVSQSPSNKVTEKGKDVELRCDPISGHTALYWYRQSLGQGLEFLIYFQGNSAPDKSGLPSDRFSAERTGGSVSTLTIQRTQQEDSAVYLCASSLVLLAGPSYNEQFFGPGTRLTVL.

The gene calls are TRBV25-1 and TRBJ2-3; no reliable D call. V shed 1 base and J shed 2 bases, with 10 bases lying between them. Germline V gives CDR1 MGHDK, CDR2 SYGVNS. This CDR3 is 15 amino acids long. CDR3 sequence: CASSESEKSTDTQYF. The CDR3 region has the DNA TGTGCCAGCAGTGAATCGGAGAAATCCACAGATACGCAGTATTTT.

V and J are TRBV4-2 and TRBJ2-1; D gene uncertain. Germline values: CDR1 LGHNA, CDR2 YNFKEQ. This CDR3 has 16 amino acids. V was shortened by 0 bases and J by 1 base, with 10 bases between the two germline ends. This CDR3 reads CASSQDFWTSYNEQFF. In DNA, the CDR3 is TGTGCCAGCAGCCAAGATTTTTGGACGTCCTACAATGAGCAGTTCTTC.

The chain links TRBV6-1 to TRBJ2-3; 7 nucleotides agree with TRBD2. V was clipped by 5 bases and J by 5 bases; unmatched bases: 10. The CDR3 length is 15 residues. The germline CDR1 and CDR2 sequences are MNHNS and SASEGT. In DNA, the CDR3 is TGTGCCAGCAGTTCTGCGCGGGGGAACAGAGATACGCAGTATTTT. Translating it yields CASSSARGNRDTQYF.

This clone appeared many times. The rearrangement uses TRBV28 and TRBJ2-5, with D possibly being TRBD2 (6 bases). Gene TRBJ2-7 matches the end of the DNA better, so the J call may be wrong. Germline V lookup: CDR1 MDHEN, CDR2 SYDVKM. This CDR3 has 15 residues. The CDR3 here is CASSSPLGGVYEQYF. As DNA, the CDR3 is TGTGCCAGCAGTTCCCCTTTGGGGGGAGTTTACGAGCAGTACTTC.

V and J are TRBV28 and TRBJ1-5, with TRBD1 as a possible D gene (5 bases). Germline assignment: CDR1 MDHEN and CDR2 SYDVKM. Deletions cut 5 bases from V and 6 bases from J, with 14 bases between. CDR3 length: 14 residues. The CDR3 DNA reads TGTGCCAGCAGTATGGGGCGGAACGGTCAGCCCCAGCATTTT. Its protein is CASSMGRNGQPQHF.

This chain connects TRBV6-5 to TRBJ2-1; the match to TRBD2 covers 15 bases. V shed 11 bases and J 10 bases; nucleotides not matched to a gene: 6. Germline V CDR1 and CDR2: MNHEY, SVGAGI. The CDR3 has 13 amino acids. The CDR3 region has the DNA TGTGCCTCCCGGACTAGCGGGAGGGGAGAGCAGTTCTTC. Translating gives CASRTSGRGEQFF.

The rearrangement uses TRBV6-5 and TRBJ2-7, with 7 bases aligning to TRBD1. CDR3 length equals 14 residues. Germline V CDR1 and CDR2: MNHEY, SVGAGI. Losses at the gene ends were 5 bases for V and 3 bases for J; bases not matched to a gene: 7. The chain's CDR3 is CASSATGPLYEQYF. The CDR3 bases are TGTGCCAGCAGTGCGACAGGGCCCCTCTACGAGCAGTACTTC.

The chain joins TRBV6-1 to TRBJ2-7, with 13 bases identical to TRBD2. Germline V CDR1 and CDR2: MNHNS, SASEGT. Unmatched junction bases numbered 6, after V lost 1 base and J lost 3 bases. The length of the CDR3 is 17 residues. The CDR3 is CASSEGTSGRLDYEQYF. Written as DNA, the CDR3 is TGTGCCAGCAGTGAAGGGACTAGCGGGAGACTCGACTACGAGCAGTACTTC.

V is TRBV27 and J is TRBJ1-5; D gene ambiguous. With 6 bases removed from V and 5 bases from J, the gap between germline ends came to 5 bases. The germline V gene encodes CDR1 MNHEY and CDR2 SMNVEV (reference sequence). The CDR3 runs 11 residues. The CDR3 sequence: CASRDDQPQHF. The DNA for the CDR3 is TGTGCCAGCAGAGATGATCAGCCCCAGCATTTT.

The genes are TRBV5-6 and TRBJ1-5, with D maybe TRBD1 (5 bases). The germline V and J ends were trimmed by 0 bases and 0 bases, with 13 bases remaining between them. Germline-derived CDR1 and CDR2 are SGHDT and YYEEEE. This CDR3 spans 17 amino acids. Here the CDR3 DNA reads TGTGCCAGCAGCTTGGCGCGGGACGGCCTTAGCAATCAGCCCCAGCATTTT. This encodes CASSLARDGLSNQPQHF.

The rearrangement uses TRBV6-4 and TRBJ2-3; D is perhaps TRBD2 (6 bases). V dropped 4 bases and J dropped 1 base, with 12 bases sitting between them. The CDR3 length is 15 residues. Germline V CDR1 and CDR2: MRHNA, SNTAGT. In DNA, the CDR3 is TGTGCCAGCAGTGCCCAGGGAGGCGGCACAGATACGCAGTATTTT. It encodes CASSAQGGGTDTQYF.

This chain joins TRBV7-1 and TRBJ1-1, with D unresolved. TRBV7-1 is flagged as an ORF with uncertain function. This CDR3 has 12 residues. V gave up 4 bases and J gave up 7 bases, with 10 bases separating them. Here the CDR3 DNA reads TGTGCCAGCAGCTTAGTATCCGTTGAAGCTTTCTTT. Its translation: CASSLVSVEAFF.

The V call is TRBV30, the J call TRBJ2-3; D may be TRBD2 (6 bases). Germline CDR1 GTSNPN, CDR2 SVGIG (reference sequence). This CDR3 spans 16 amino acids. V dropped 1 base and J dropped 4 bases, with 18 bases sitting between them. This CDR3 reads CAWSGISSGWPDTQYF. The CDR3, as DNA: TGTGCCTGGAGTGGGATCTCCAGCGGGTGGCCAGATACGCAGTATTTT.

The chain has TRBV6-6 and TRBJ1-3; D might be TRBD1 (5 bases). Germline V gene lookup returns CDR1 MNHNY and CDR2 SVGAGI (reference sequence). Trimming shortened V by 4 bases and J by 4 bases, and 11 bases separated the two germline ends. The CDR3 loop spans 14 amino acids. CDR3: CASSFRDAGNTIYF. In DNA form, the CDR3 reads TGTGCCAGCAGTTTCCGGGACGCCGGAAACACCATATATTTT.

This clone was counted between two and nine times. The chain is built from TRBV6-7 and TRBJ2-7; D is perhaps TRBD2 (7 bases). TRBV6-7 is treated as an ORF (open reading frame) with a function not yet certain. Between the trimmed V and J ends, which lost 4 bases and 3 bases, there was a span of 16 bases. The CDR3 length is 15 residues. The DNA of the CDR3 is TGTGCCAGCAGTTGGGAGGGGGTTTCAGTCTACGAGCAGTACTTC. Amino acids: CASSWEGVSVYEQYF.

The chain combines TRBV5-5 with TRBJ2-3, with 8 bases that match TRBD2. This CDR3 has 17 amino acids. V lost 0 bases to trimming and J lost 6 bases; unmatched junction nucleotides: 12. Germline V gives CDR1 SGHKS, CDR2 YYEKEE (reference sequence). CDR3 loop: CASSLGWAGREADTQYF. CDR3 nucleotide sequence: TGTGCCAGCAGCTTGGGGTGGGCCGGGAGGGAGGCGGATACGCAGTATTTT.

This clone was observed a single time. This rearrangement joins TRBV6-6 to TRBJ1-1, with D possibly TRBD1 on 5 matching bases. The CDR3 is made up of 14 amino acids. The V gene's germline CDR1 is MNHNY and CDR2 SVGAGI (reference sequence). V lost 4 bases and J 0 bases, leaving 9 bases between the germline ends. The CDR3 spells CASSSVTVNTEAFF. CDR3 bases: TGTGCCAGCAGTTCAGTGACAGTGAACACTGAAGCTTTCTTT.

This clone was counted between two and nine times. J is TRBJ1-2 and V is TRBV29-1; perhaps TRBD1 as D (6 bases). The CDR3 covers 13 residues. With 2 bases removed from V and 4 bases from J, the gap between germline ends came to 11 bases. CDR1 and CDR2 from the germline V gene are SQVTM and ANQGSEA. The DNA of the CDR3 is TGCAGCGTTGAATGGGACATAACCTATGGCTACACCTTC. Translated: CSVEWDITYGYTF. The full variable domain, rest sourced from reference TRBV29-1 and TRBJ1-2, is SAVISQKPSRDICQRGTSLTIQCQVDSQVTMMFWYRQQPGQSLTLIATANQGSEATYESGFVIDKFPISRPNLTFSTLTVSNMSPEDSSIYLCSVEWDITYGYTFGSGTRLTVV.

This clone was picked up one time. The gene calls are TRBV14 and TRBJ2-1; TRBD2 agrees at 7 bases. In germline, CDR1 is SGHDN, CDR2 FVKESK. The CDR3 loop spans 15 amino acids. V dropped 0 bases and J dropped 9; count of bases not matched to a gene: 8. CDR3 nucleotide sequence: TGTGCCAGCAGCCAAGATGCGGGAGTAGGGTTTGAGCAGTTCTTC. Amino acids: CASSQDAGVGFEQFF.

J is TRBJ2-7 and V is TRBV27, with TRBD2 matching 9 bases. Germline V gives CDR1 MNHEY, CDR2 SMNVEV (reference sequence). V shed 6 bases, J shed 3 bases, and the junction held 12 bases outside the gene matches. The CDR3 has 16 amino acids. The CDR3: CASRPAGGRAGYEQYF. CDR3 coding DNA: TGTGCCAGCAGACCAGCGGGAGGTCGCGCGGGCTACGAGCAGTACTTC.

This sequence joins TRBV28 and TRBJ1-2, with D perhaps matching TRBD1 (6 bases). Germline V CDR1 and CDR2: MDHEN, SYDVKM. V gave up 5 bases and J gave up 4 bases, with 17 bases separating them. The length of the CDR3 is 15 residues. CDR3 sequence reads: CASSPQTGDLYGYTF. The CDR3 DNA reads TGTGCCAGCAGTCCCCAGACAGGAGACCTCTATGGCTACACCTTC.